The rows below give T cell receptor beta chains drawn from one sample of a study of neoadjuvant anti-PD-1 for oral cavity cancer. Generated by immunoSEQ multiplex PCR, the TCRdb table keeps only in-frame clones and is missing some. This sample yields 15,000 to 20,000 clones, of which around 72% are seen a single time; over 2.5% belongs to the top ten. The source was PBMCs, collected before nivolumab (anti-PD-1) treatment. These receptors were taken from a person aged 35 to 85 with oral cavity squamous cell carcinoma. Both conserved end residues are part of each CDR3. Fields, in order: CDR3 length, J gene, D gene, V gene, clone size, CDR3 protein. D genes are given only for firm matches. For some rows the clone size is stated as once, few or many, or as a class when expanded; others skip it.

len: 12; j_gene: TRBJ2-4; d_gene: NA; v_gene: TRBV10-3; abundance: NA; CDR3aa: CAISEGGNIQYF
len: 17; j_gene: TRBJ2-1; d_gene: TRBD1; v_gene: TRBV7-3; abundance: NA; CDR3aa: CASSLRGGDRGSNEQFF
len: 15; j_gene: TRBJ1-2; d_gene: NA; v_gene: TRBV5-5; abundance: few; CDR3aa: CASSVARRSDYGYTF
len: 15; j_gene: TRBJ2-3; d_gene: TRBD2; v_gene: TRBV7-6; abundance: NA; CDR3aa: CASSLQTSYTDTQYF
len: 15; j_gene: TRBJ2-3; d_gene: TRBD2; v_gene: TRBV13; abundance: NA; CDR3aa: CASTPGEREGDTQYF
len: 16; j_gene: TRBJ2-1; d_gene: TRBD1; v_gene: TRBV6-6; abundance: NA; CDR3aa: CASILGQGTGYNEQFF
len: 13; j_gene: TRBJ2-7; d_gene: TRBD1; v_gene: TRBV29-1; abundance: NA; CDR3aa: CSVRTGDSYEQYF
len: 14; j_gene: TRBJ1-2; d_gene: TRBD1; v_gene: TRBV27; abundance: NA; CDR3aa: CASSFSGTGYGYTF
len: 15; j_gene: TRBJ2-7; d_gene: TRBD1; v_gene: TRBV6-5; abundance: NA; CDR3aa: CASSTGTGDPYEQYF
len: 14; j_gene: TRBJ1-1; d_gene: NA; v_gene: TRBV6-6; abundance: NA; CDR3aa: CASSYRPLNSEAFF
len: 16; j_gene: TRBJ1-3; d_gene: TRBD1; v_gene: TRBV15; abundance: few; CDR3aa: CATSGQGRRTGNTIYF
len: 13; j_gene: TRBJ2-3; d_gene: NA; v_gene: TRBV7-9; abundance: few; CDR3aa: CASSGTDTDTQYF
len: 15; j_gene: TRBJ2-2; d_gene: NA; v_gene: TRBV28; abundance: NA; CDR3aa: CASTGPGAGTGELFF
len: 14; j_gene: TRBJ1-1; d_gene: NA; v_gene: TRBV28; abundance: few; CDR3aa: CASSLSGTDTEAFF
len: 14; j_gene: TRBJ2-1; d_gene: TRBD1; v_gene: TRBV19; abundance: NA; CDR3aa: CASTLQGARNEQFF
len: 15; j_gene: TRBJ1-5; d_gene: NA; v_gene: TRBV11-2; abundance: NA; CDR3aa: CASSSGAYSNQPQHF
len: 13; j_gene: TRBJ2-3; d_gene: NA; v_gene: TRBV28; abundance: NA; CDR3aa: CASSLGSTDTQYF
len: 15; j_gene: TRBJ1-4; d_gene: NA; v_gene: TRBV7-2; abundance: NA; CDR3aa: CASSFRHGANEKLFF
len: 14; j_gene: TRBJ1-4; d_gene: TRBD1; v_gene: TRBV10-3; abundance: NA; CDR3aa: CATAGGTGHEKLFF
len: 13; j_gene: TRBJ2-5; d_gene: TRBD2; v_gene: TRBV9; abundance: NA; CDR3aa: CASSVRGGETQYF
len: 15; j_gene: TRBJ1-1; d_gene: NA; v_gene: TRBV4-1; abundance: few; CDR3aa: CASSQVGAGGTEAFF
len: 15; j_gene: TRBJ2-3; d_gene: NA; v_gene: TRBV5-4; abundance: NA; CDR3aa: CASSLDSTSTDTQYF
len: 18; j_gene: TRBJ1-1; d_gene: TRBD1; v_gene: TRBV28; abundance: NA; CDR3aa: CASSSQDRDVWRNTEAFF
len: 14; j_gene: TRBJ2-2; d_gene: NA; v_gene: TRBV2; abundance: NA; CDR3aa: CASRMSPGAGELFF
len: 14; j_gene: TRBJ2-3; d_gene: NA; v_gene: TRBV2; abundance: once; CDR3aa: CASSEFGLTDTQYF
len: 15; j_gene: TRBJ1-2; d_gene: NA; v_gene: TRBV5-6; abundance: NA; CDR3aa: CASNPRSALSRGYTF
len: 15; j_gene: TRBJ2-3; d_gene: NA; v_gene: TRBV5-4; abundance: few; CDR3aa: CASSLDATSTDTQYF
len: 15; j_gene: TRBJ1-2; d_gene: NA; v_gene: TRBV5-1; abundance: few; CDR3aa: CASSLGDRSNYGYTF
len: 14; j_gene: TRBJ2-2; d_gene: TRBD1; v_gene: TRBV6-1; abundance: NA; CDR3aa: CATLRDRGAGELFF
len: 17; j_gene: TRBJ2-1; d_gene: TRBD1; v_gene: TRBV5-4; abundance: NA; CDR3aa: CASSLGTGGNSYNEQFF
len: 14; j_gene: TRBJ1-4; d_gene: NA; v_gene: TRBV28; abundance: few; CDR3aa: CASSSRDGNEKLFF
len: 14; j_gene: TRBJ1-1; d_gene: NA; v_gene: TRBV6-5; abundance: few; CDR3aa: CASSTGSRDTEAFF
len: 14; j_gene: TRBJ1-2; d_gene: TRBD1; v_gene: TRBV25-1; abundance: NA; CDR3aa: CASSERGPNYGYTF
len: 14; j_gene: TRBJ1-5; d_gene: NA; v_gene: TRBV6-6; abundance: NA; CDR3aa: CASSYEGSGQPQHF
len: 12; j_gene: TRBJ2-1; d_gene: TRBD1; v_gene: TRBV27; abundance: NA; CDR3aa: CASSSTTGSKFF
len: 13; j_gene: TRBJ2-5; d_gene: NA; v_gene: TRBV5-4; abundance: NA; CDR3aa: CASSLRGDETQYF
len: 15; j_gene: TRBJ1-2; d_gene: TRBD1; v_gene: TRBV6-5; abundance: few; CDR3aa: CASSTKRTGDYGYTF
len: 15; j_gene: TRBJ1-1; d_gene: NA; v_gene: TRBV7-9; abundance: NA; CDR3aa: CASSLGPYGNTEAFF
len: 17; j_gene: TRBJ1-2; d_gene: TRBD1; v_gene: TRBV2; abundance: NA; CDR3aa: CASSEEASGGSYYGYTF
len: 15; j_gene: TRBJ2-1; d_gene: NA; v_gene: TRBV5-4; abundance: few; CDR3aa: CASSFDGKSYNEQFF
len: 11; j_gene: TRBJ1-2; d_gene: NA; v_gene: TRBV28; abundance: NA; CDR3aa: CASTEGGGYTF
len: 13; j_gene: TRBJ2-7; d_gene: NA; v_gene: TRBV6-1; abundance: NA; CDR3aa: CASGRPITYEQYF
len: 18; j_gene: TRBJ2-3; d_gene: TRBD2; v_gene: TRBV6-1; abundance: NA; CDR3aa: CASSASAGGAQGTDTQYF
len: 12; j_gene: TRBJ1-1; d_gene: TRBD1; v_gene: TRBV7-9; abundance: NA; CDR3aa: CASRTGVTEAFF
len: 14; j_gene: TRBJ1-5; d_gene: NA; v_gene: TRBV2; abundance: NA; CDR3aa: CASRGYKRDQPQHF
len: 15; j_gene: TRBJ2-7; d_gene: TRBD1; v_gene: TRBV5-8; abundance: once; CDR3aa: CASSLKTGALYEQYF
len: 11; j_gene: TRBJ2-5; d_gene: NA; v_gene: TRBV6-6; abundance: NA; CDR3aa: CASRTGETQYF
len: 15; j_gene: TRBJ1-3; d_gene: NA; v_gene: TRBV25-1; abundance: NA; CDR3aa: CASSESGGSGNTIYF
len: 14; j_gene: TRBJ2-7; d_gene: TRBD1; v_gene: TRBV6-1; abundance: once; CDR3aa: CASNTGQGSYEQYF